Included here is one TCR beta chain sequence, with context. Its antigen remains unidentified. Nothing much larger sits one base from this clone, and base qualities are not available. From a lookup of the germline V gene, CDR1 and CDR2 are LGHNA and YSLEER. V is clipped by 4 bases and J by 5 bases, and the sequence between their germline boundaries is 17 bases long. Spanning cysteine to phenylalanine, the CDR3 consists of 15 amino acids. CDR3 DNA only is kept here, 45 bases in frame from base 1. Participants in the prospective study were aged roughly 18 to 90 years, lived in 20 to 25 United States geographic areas, and enrolled through a virtual design. In the prospective study, participants were assigned to cohorts based on the clinical history participants reported in a screening survey and a study questionnaire. ImmuneRACE Cohort 3 recovered participants were defined by two consecutive negative NP/OP PCR tests, healthcare professional clearance, or symptom resolution. Each participant in the prospective study had whole blood, serum and a nasopharyngeal or oropharyngeal swab collected by mobile phlebotomists. Participants in the prospective study had the option to provide additional blood draws and questionnaires over a roughly 2-month period. Prospective study blood samples were shipped either frozen or at room temperature before DNA extraction.

The record originates from a study of blood T cell repertoires in COVID-19 (dated by TCRdb to about 2020). Turning to the overall study: Samples covering the acute and convalescent phases of COVID-19 were provided by collaborators in the United States, Italy and Spain. The prospective study material was composed of cDNA or gDNA derived from T cells, B-cell-depleted T cells, or PBMCs. Deeply sampled blood TCRbeta repertoires from subjects exposed to, actively infected with, or recovered from COVID-19 were included in the dataset. The repertoires were released in a freely available public database meant as a resource for research on the immune response to SARS-CoV-2. The samples were drawn from two sources: the first 160 participants of the ongoing ImmuneRACE study, and fewer than 1,500 subjects contributed by 6 global collaborators. Sample metadata almost always included a de-identified subject ID, COVID-19 status, age in years and sex. HLA class I and class II types, where available, came from metadata supplied by the sample provider rather than from assay-based typing.

TCRbeta CDR3 regions were amplified from genomic DNA using the immunoSEQ Assay, a bias-controlled multiplex PCR. The paper's data handling went like this. The number of nucleated cells in each sample was estimated from the amplification of reference gene primers within the assay. To quantify the absolute abundance of each unique TCRbeta CDR3 rearrangement, sequence reads were collapsed and filtered. For each sample, productive Simpson clonality was calculated by taking the square root of Simpson's diversity index across productive rearrangements. TCRdb re-hosts the immuneACCESS table, in-frame sequences only. Its copies lack some clones; in the studies checked, an unresolved V gene accounts for under half of them, and the cause for the rest is not known. The V and J calls and clone size were taken over from that table, and D and trimming were inferred from the DNA. The sample includes hundreds of thousands of clones, with about 88% observed a single time. The leading ten clones occupy approximately 9.4% of the sample.

The study at large found these results: How much clinical and demographic metadata was included differed by source and by participant, and the metadata was provided uncurated.

Rearrangement joined TRBV4-3 to TRBJ1-2, with a weak D call of TRBD1 (5 bases match). What was sequenced was PBMCs or T cells enriched from blood (not recorded which). This TCR was sampled from a middle-aged woman who had recovered from COVID-19. Read as DNA, the sequence is TGCGCCAGCAGCCCCTGGACAACCGAAGAATATGGCTACACCTTC. Translated, this gives CASSPWTTEEYGYTF.